This T cell receptor (beta chain) appears in the sequencing data of a study of read filtering for tumor transcriptome and immune sequencing. Study information: Among patients, 17 to 20 were male and more than 13 female, aged about 45 to 90 (mean around 66). Transcriptome libraries were built from DNase-treated RNA. Revised staging placed eight or nine patients in R-ISS I, roughly 17 in II, more than 5 in III.

This clonotype appeared many times. This library used roughly 0.4 ug RNA and molecular barcoded adaptors spanning alpha/delta and beta/gamma chains. One entry per CDR3 protein, called by TCRdb with MiXCR from the reads. The sample has about 86,000 distinct CDR3 sequences, over 9% seen once. CDR1 and CDR2 from the germline V gene are SNHLY and FYNNEI. The CDR3 is 16 amino acids. V was clipped by 3 bases and J by 1 base, with 13 bases between them. The rearrangement links TRBV2 to TRBJ2-1, with D tentatively TRBD2 (6 bases). Sequencing was performed on a population of CD138-negative cells sorted from bone marrow. The receptor was derived from a donor at least 40 years old with multiple myeloma. The CDR3 coding sequence is TGTGCCAGCAGTGATCCCCGGGAGTGGTCCTACAATGAGCAGTTCTTC. The encoded protein is CASSDPREWSYNEQFF.